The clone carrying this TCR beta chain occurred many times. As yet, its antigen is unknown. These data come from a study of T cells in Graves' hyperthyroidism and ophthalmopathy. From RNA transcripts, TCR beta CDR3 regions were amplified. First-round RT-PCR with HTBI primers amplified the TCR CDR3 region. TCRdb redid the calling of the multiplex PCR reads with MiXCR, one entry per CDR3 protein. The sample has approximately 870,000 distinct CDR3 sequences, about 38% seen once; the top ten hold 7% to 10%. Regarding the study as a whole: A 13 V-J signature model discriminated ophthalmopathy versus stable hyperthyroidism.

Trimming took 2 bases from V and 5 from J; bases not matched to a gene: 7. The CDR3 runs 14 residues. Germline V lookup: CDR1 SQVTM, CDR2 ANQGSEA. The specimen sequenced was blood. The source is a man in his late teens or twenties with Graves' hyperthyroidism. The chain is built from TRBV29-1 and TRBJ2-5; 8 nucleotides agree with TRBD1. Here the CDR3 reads CSVESEDREETQYF. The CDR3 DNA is TGCAGCGTTGAATCAGAGGACAGGGAGGAGACCCAGTACTTC.